A selection of T cell receptor beta chains follows, all from one sample in a study of cytomegalovirus exposure and HLA in healthy donors. Measured with immunoSEQ multiplex PCR; TCRdb has only the in-frame clones, and not every one. The profile shows 100,000 to 150,000 clones, under 85% of them singletons. The sample was PBMCs. The receptors were sampled from a boy younger than 18 in good health and CMV-seronegative. Each CDR3 is given with its conserved first and last residue. D genes are given only for firm matches. Only part of the rows carry a size: once, few, many, or a class if the clone is expanded.

CDR3,DNA,size,J,V,D
CASSYSAGQGLYGYTF,TGTGCCAGCAGTTACTCGGCCGGACAGGGGTTGTATGGCTACACCTTC,few,TRBJ1-2,TRBV6-5,TRBD1
CASSMTGTGSSYEQYF,TGTGCCAGCAGCATGACCGGGACAGGGAGCTCCTACGAGCAGTACTTC,NA,TRBJ2-7,TRBV9,TRBD1
CATSRDQEAGEKLFF,TGTGCCACCAGCAGAGATCAGGAGGCAGGAGAAAAACTGTTTTTT,NA,TRBJ1-4,TRBV15,NA
CASSAHGGAGVSTDTQYF,TGTGCCAGCAGCGCACACGGGGGGGCCGGGGTTAGCACAGATACGCAGTATTTT,NA,TRBJ2-3,TRBV9,TRBD2
CASSLGLAGGYNEQFF,TGTGCCAGCAGCCTGGGACTAGCGGGAGGGTACAATGAGCAGTTCTTC,NA,TRBJ2-1,TRBV5-6,TRBD2
CASSLAQGPGNTIYF,TGCGCCAGCAGCTTGGCTCAGGGTCCTGGAAACACCATATATTTT,NA,TRBJ1-3,TRBV5-1,NA
CASSKDSLSNQPQHF,TGTGCCAGCAGCAAGGACAGCCTTAGCAATCAGCCCCAGCATTTT,NA,TRBJ1-5,TRBV7-8,NA
CASSRQSGYQETQYF,TGTGCCAGCAGCCGTCAGAGCGGATACCAAGAGACCCAGTACTTC,NA,TRBJ2-5,TRBV7-8,NA
CASSRTSSYEQYF,TGTGCCAGCAGTCGGACAAGCTCCTACGAGCAGTACTTC,NA,TRBJ2-7,TRBV6-5,NA
CASSPPGQGSYEQYF,TGTGCCAGCAGCCCCCCGGGACAGGGAAGTTACGAGCAGTACTTC,NA,TRBJ2-7,TRBV7-9,TRBD1
CASSLRQASYNSPLHF,TGTGCCAGCAGTCTGAGACAGGCCTCCTATAATTCACCCCTCCACTTT,NA,TRBJ1-6,TRBV27,NA
CASSHSGTSGFGEQFF,TGTGCCAGCAGCCATTCCGGGACTAGCGGGTTTGGTGAGCAGTTCTTC,NA,TRBJ2-1,TRBV4-2,TRBD2
CASSPHGGGTEAFF,TGTGCCAGCAGCCCCCACGGGGGGGGCACTGAAGCTTTCTTT,NA,TRBJ1-1,TRBV7-2,NA
CASSYSGDLGYEQYF,TGTGCCAGCAGTTACTCCGGGGATCTAGGGTACGAGCAGTACTTC,NA,TRBJ2-7,TRBV6-5,NA
CASSRDRDYNEQFF,TGTGCCAGCAGCCGGGACAGGGACTACAATGAGCAGTTCTTC,NA,TRBJ2-1,TRBV4-2,TRBD1
CASSIGEGRGGETQYF,TGTGCCAGTAGTATAGGCGAAGGGCGGGGGGGAGAGACCCAGTACTTC,NA,TRBJ2-5,TRBV19,TRBD2
CASSLGVHSSLAKNIQYF,TGTGCCAGCAGCTTAGGCGTACACAGTTCACTAGCCAAAAACATTCAGTACTTC,NA,TRBJ2-4,TRBV7-2,NA
CASIGGWDTEAFF,TGCGCCAGCATCGGGGGGTGGGACACTGAAGCTTTCTTT,NA,TRBJ1-1,TRBV23-1,NA
CASSLASAGQETQYF,TGCGCCAGCAGCTTGGCCAGTGCAGGTCAAGAGACCCAGTACTTC,once,TRBJ2-5,TRBV5-1,NA
CASSQTTKGDYGYTF,TGTGCCAGCAGCCAGACAACAAAGGGGGACTATGGCTACACCTTC,NA,TRBJ1-2,TRBV4-2,NA
CASSPRGLAGVNYNEQFF,TGCGCCAGCAGCCCGAGGGGACTAGCGGGGGTAAACTACAATGAGCAGTTCTTC,NA,TRBJ2-1,TRBV4-3,TRBD2
CASSSTGEGVWDGYTF,TGTGCCAGCAGTAGTACTGGGGAGGGGGTTTGGGATGGCTACACCTTC,NA,TRBJ1-2,TRBV27,NA
CASSAQGLPEQFF,TGTGCCAGCAGTGCTCAGGGGCTACCTGAGCAGTTCTTC,once,TRBJ2-1,TRBV25-1,NA
CASSKGGQVRTGELFF,TGTGCCAGCAGCAAAGGTGGACAGGTTAGAACCGGGGAGCTGTTTTTT,NA,TRBJ2-2,TRBV21-1,NA
CASSLNNRGPGNTIYF,TGTGCCAGCAGCTTAAATAACAGGGGGCCTGGAAACACCATATATTTT,NA,TRBJ1-3,TRBV7-2,TRBD1
CASSEARTGELTDTQYF,TGTGCCAGCAGCGAAGCCCGCACGGGGGAGCTCACAGATACGCAGTATTTT,NA,TRBJ2-3,TRBV9,NA
CASSLGPAGNEQFF,TGCGCCAGCAGCTTGGGTCCCGCCGGGAATGAGCAGTTCTTC,NA,TRBJ2-1,TRBV5-1,NA
CASSTVNYGYTF,TGTGCCAGCAGTACAGTTAACTATGGCTACACCTTC,NA,TRBJ1-2,TRBV5-4,NA
CASSILTGQADSNYGYTF,TGTGCCAGCAGCATATTGACGGGACAGGCGGACTCTAACTATGGCTACACCTTC,NA,TRBJ1-2,TRBV7-9,TRBD1
CASRVSGSSYNEQFF,TGTGCCAGCAGGGTAAGCGGAAGCTCCTACAATGAGCAGTTCTTC,NA,TRBJ2-1,TRBV27,NA
CASSPNQLQITGELFF,TGTGCCAGCAGCCCTAATCAATTGCAAATCACCGGGGAGCTGTTTTTT,once,TRBJ2-2,TRBV5-4,NA
CASSSDTGIYEQYF,TGTGCCAGCAGCTCGGATACAGGGATCTACGAGCAGTACTTC,NA,TRBJ2-7,TRBV7-9,NA
CASSSPGQVEGYTF,TGTGCCAGCAGCTCCCCGGGACAAGTGGAAGGCTACACCTTC,NA,TRBJ1-2,TRBV7-2,NA
CASSPMGGEYEQYF,TGTGCCAGCAGCCCCATGGGGGGAGAATACGAGCAGTACTTC,NA,TRBJ2-7,TRBV7-9,NA
CASSQEPTGGTGELFF,TGCGCCAGCAGCCAAGAACCGACAGGGGGCACCGGGGAGCTGTTTTTT,NA,TRBJ2-2,TRBV4-1,TRBD1
CASSLAAGQGSYEQYF,TGTGCCAGCAGCTTAGCGGCGGGACAGGGATCCTACGAGCAGTACTTC,NA,TRBJ2-7,TRBV7-6,TRBD1
CATGGDRDEQYF,TGTGCCACAGGAGGGGACAGGGACGAGCAGTACTTC,few,TRBJ2-7,TRBV5-3,TRBD1
CASSPKWTGHIEAFF,TGTGCCAGCTCACCCAAATGGACAGGCCACATTGAAGCTTTCTTT,NA,TRBJ1-1,TRBV18,TRBD1
CASSPGGMETQYF,TGTGCCAGCTCACCAGGGGGCATGGAGACCCAGTACTTC,NA,TRBJ2-5,TRBV18,NA
CASRPQGRTGELFF,TGTGCCAGCAGGCCTCAGGGGCGCACCGGGGAGCTGTTTTTT,few,TRBJ2-2,TRBV25-1,NA
CAWTAGPYEQYF,TGTGCCTGGACCGCGGGCCCCTACGAGCAGTACTTC,NA,TRBJ2-7,TRBV30,NA
CASSPTTGGGYGYTF,TGCGCCAGCAGCCCCACCACAGGGGGCGGCTATGGCTACACCTTC,NA,TRBJ1-2,TRBV4-3,TRBD1
CASRPEWGGQETQYF,TGCGCCAGCCGCCCAGAGTGGGGGGGTCAAGAGACCCAGTACTTC,NA,TRBJ2-5,TRBV5-1,TRBD2
CASSKRQRTDTQYF,TGTGCCAGCAGCAAGCGACAGCGCACAGATACGCAGTATTTT,NA,TRBJ2-3,TRBV5-6,NA
CASSLAWGGEAFF,TGTGCCAGCAGCTTAGCTTGGGGAGGTGAAGCTTTCTTT,NA,TRBJ1-1,TRBV11-2,NA
CASSGTSMLAGAETQYF,TGTGCCAGCAGCGGTACGAGTATGTTAGCGGGGGCAGAGACCCAGTACTTC,NA,TRBJ2-5,TRBV9,TRBD2
CASARLGGDETQYF,TGTGCCAGTGCCCGACTAGGCGGGGATGAGACCCAGTACTTC,few,TRBJ2-5,TRBV19,NA
CASSPTQGNTEAFF,TGTGCCAGCTCACCTACACAGGGGAACACTGAAGCTTTCTTT,NA,TRBJ1-1,TRBV18,NA
CASSLGPVVKNTGELFF,TGCGCCAGCAGCTTGGGTCCGGTGGTGAAGAACACCGGGGAGCTGTTTTTT,NA,TRBJ2-2,TRBV5-1,NA
CASRSLAGSTDTQYF,TGTGCCAGCAGGTCCCTAGCGGGGAGCACAGATACGCAGTATTTT,NA,TRBJ2-3,TRBV27,TRBD2
CASSRESGQSYEQYF,TGTGCCAGCTCACGGGAAAGCGGGCAATCCTACGAGCAGTACTTC,NA,TRBJ2-7,TRBV18,NA
CASSEVRMDYLYGYTF,TGTGCCAGCAGTGAAGTTAGGATGGACTACCTCTATGGCTACACCTTC,NA,TRBJ1-2,TRBV6-1,NA
CASSTTPGLGGYTF,TGTGCCAGCAGCACTACCCCGGGGTTGGGTGGCTACACCTTC,NA,TRBJ1-2,TRBV9,NA
CASNSGQGLNTGELFF,TGCGCCAGCAATTCCGGCCAGGGCTTGAACACCGGGGAGCTGTTTTTT,NA,TRBJ2-2,TRBV5-1,NA
CASSLRGSGGYEQSF,TGTGCCAGCAGCTTGAGGGGATCAGGGGGTTACGAGCAGTCCTTC,NA,TRBJ2-7,TRBV5-6,TRBD1
CAWKTPGLAGFTGELFF,TGTGCCTGGAAAACTCCGGGACTAGCGGGATTCACCGGGGAGCTGTTTTTT,NA,TRBJ2-2,TRBV30,TRBD2
CASSSAGARRFAEQYF,TGTGCCAGCAGTTCGGCCGGAGCTCGCAGATTTGCCGAGCAGTACTTC,NA,TRBJ2-7,TRBV27,NA
CASSLGGDTEAFF,TGTGCCAGCAGTTTAGGAGGAGACACTGAAGCTTTCTTT,few,TRBJ1-1,TRBV27,NA